The present TCR beta chain was sequenced within a study of OX40 agonist ivuxolimab in advanced cancers. Study context: Ivuxolimab, an agonist antibody against OX40 (CD134), was given to patients. Patients receiving dose escalation had hepatocellular carcinoma, melanoma, renal cell or head and neck cancer. Notes on the study in general: The study found that CD8+ T cells averaged more expanded clones than CD4+. Partly responding patients at 0.1-3.0 mg/kg showed some of the smallest clonal expansion.

This clone was seen a handful of times. What it binds is not known. Clones were read by immunoSEQ multiplex PCR, and TCRdb kept only the in-frame ones, dropping some. In the table there are fewer than 80,000 clones, 85% of which are singletons. CDR1 is LGHNA and CDR2 is YSLEER in the germline V gene. This CDR3 region has 14 residues. The ends were cut back, 4 bases at V and 7 bases at J, with 16 bases in the middle. V usage is TRBV4-3 and J usage is TRBJ1-2; no clear D. This clonotype was sampled from an adult with an advanced solid tumor such as melanoma, head and neck, liver or kidney cancer. The sample in question was CD4+ or CD8+ T cells sorted from blood, obtained in a trial of the OX40 agonist ivuxolimab. CDR3 in amino acids: CASSPLVPRGGYTF. CDR3 in DNA: TGCGCCAGCAGCCCCCTAGTCCCTCGGGGTGGCTACACCTTC.